Reported below is one T cell receptor (beta chain). The target antigen is unknown. The study profiled TCR beta VDJ and CDR3 using genomic DNA as template. TCRdb re-analysed the reads in MiXCR, keeping a single row per CDR3 protein. The sample gives 300,000 or so distinct CDR3 sequences, 45% to 65% of which show up once; roughly 1.2% is in the top ten. This sample is part of a study of CD8+CD57+ T cells in acquired aplastic anemia. In the study overall: Sorted CD4+ plus CD8+ cells gave DNA averaging around 3 ug.

Per germline, CDR1 LGHDT and CDR2 YNNKEL (reference sequence). The CDR3 sequence is 14 residues long. V shed 5 bases and J 3 bases; nucleotides not matched to a gene: 4. Sequenced patients had shown CD8+CD57+ cell expansion by flow cytometry. The cohort consisted entirely of patients having severe acquired aplastic anemia. Whole-study results and caveats: A significant difference in CD8+ Simpson's diversity between patients and controls was not found. About 29 shared CD8+ CDR3s appeared highly expressed within patients' immunodominant clones.

The sequencing input was sorted CD4+, CD8+, or CD8+CD57+ T cells (not recorded which) from PBMCs. The sequence came from a human donor with aplastic anemia. The chain joins TRBV3-1 to TRBJ1-1, with 9 bases lining up with TRBD1. This CDR3 is CASSIRQGDTEAFF. CDR3 DNA: TGTGCCAGCAGCATTCGACAGGGGGACACTGAAGCTTTCTTT. Using reference TRBV3-1 and TRBJ1-1 for the parts outside the CDR3, the full variable domain is DTAVSQTPKYLVTQMGNDKSIKCEQNLGHDTMYWYKQDSKKFLKIMFSYNNKELIINETVPNRFSPKSPDKAHLNLHINSLELGDSAVYFCASSIRQGDTEAFFGQGTRLTVV.